The clone carrying this T cell receptor beta chain was detected a few times. The data are from a study of blood T cell repertoires in COVID-19. As for the study in general: The samples span acute and convalescent COVID-19 from the United States, Italy and Spain. T cells, B-cell-depleted T cells, or PBMCs provided the cDNA or gDNA that served as material.

In the original analysis: Amplification from reference gene primers served as the basis for estimated nucleated cell counts. Produced via immunoSEQ multiplex PCR; TCRdb's table is partial and in-frame only. The D gene and trimming were derived from the DNA, and the V and J assignments and clone size from that table. Here the sample spans about 140,000 clones, just under 90% being singletons. The sample taken for sequencing was peripheral blood. The sequence was collected from a woman aged 45-60 years with active or convalescent COVID-19.

CDR3 region: CASRRGEGANTEAFF. CDR3 coding DNA: TGCGCCAGCCGCCGGGGCGAGGGGGCGAACACTGAAGCTTTCTTT. The genes are TRBV5-1 and TRBJ1-1; 7 nucleotides agree with TRBD1. The ends lost 7 bases at V and 1 base at J; junction bases unmatched: 10. Looked up from germline, CDR1 is SGHRS and CDR2 is YFSETQ. This CDR3 region has 15 residues.